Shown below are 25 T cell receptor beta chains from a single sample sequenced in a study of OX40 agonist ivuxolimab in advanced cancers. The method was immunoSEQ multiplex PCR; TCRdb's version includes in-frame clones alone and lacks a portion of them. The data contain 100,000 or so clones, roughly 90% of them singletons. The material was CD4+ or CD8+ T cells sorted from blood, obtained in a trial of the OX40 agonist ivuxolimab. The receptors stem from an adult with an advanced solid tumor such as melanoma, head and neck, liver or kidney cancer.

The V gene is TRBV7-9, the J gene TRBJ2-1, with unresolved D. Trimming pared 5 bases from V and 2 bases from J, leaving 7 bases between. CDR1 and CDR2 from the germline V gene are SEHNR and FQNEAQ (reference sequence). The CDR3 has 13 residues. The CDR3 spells CASSPVAYNEQFF. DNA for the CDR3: TGTGCCAGCAGCCCCGTCGCCTACAATGAGCAGTTCTTC.

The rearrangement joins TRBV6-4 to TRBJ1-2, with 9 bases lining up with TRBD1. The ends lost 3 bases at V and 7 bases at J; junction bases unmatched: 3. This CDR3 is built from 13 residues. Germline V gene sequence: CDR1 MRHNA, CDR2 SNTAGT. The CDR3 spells CASSEGTGLGYTF. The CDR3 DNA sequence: TGTGCCAGCAGTGAGGGGACAGGGCTTGGCTACACCTTC.

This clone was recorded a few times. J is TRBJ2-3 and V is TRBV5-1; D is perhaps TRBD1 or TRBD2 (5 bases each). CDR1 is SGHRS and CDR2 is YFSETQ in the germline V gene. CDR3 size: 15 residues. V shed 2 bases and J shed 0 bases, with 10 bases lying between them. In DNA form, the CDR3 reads TGCGCCAGCAGCTTACGGGGCTTTAGCACAGATACGCAGTATTTT. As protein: CASSLRGFSTDTQYF.

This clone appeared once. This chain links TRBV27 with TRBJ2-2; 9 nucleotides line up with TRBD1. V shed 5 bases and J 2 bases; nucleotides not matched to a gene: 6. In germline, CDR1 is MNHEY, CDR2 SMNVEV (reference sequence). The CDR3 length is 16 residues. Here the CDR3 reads CASSRQGEYNTGELFF. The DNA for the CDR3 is TGTGCCAGCAGTCGACAGGGGGAGTATAACACCGGGGAGCTGTTTTTT.

The DNA of the CDR3 is TGCAGCGTTGAAGCCATAGGGGACCCCCACGGGACAGATACGCAGTATTTT. It is translated as CSVEAIGDPHGTDTQYF. The chain employs TRBV29-1 and TRBJ2-3; D is possibly TRBD1 or TRBD2 (5 bases each). The germline V gene has CDR1 SQVTM and CDR2 ANQGSEA. The CDR3 contains 17 residues. V lost 1 base to trimming and J lost 3 bases, with 20 bases between them.

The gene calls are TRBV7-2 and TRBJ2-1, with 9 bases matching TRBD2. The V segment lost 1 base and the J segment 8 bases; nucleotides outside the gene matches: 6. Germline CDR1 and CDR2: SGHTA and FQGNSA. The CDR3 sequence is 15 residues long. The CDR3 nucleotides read TGTGCCAGCAGCTTAGTAGGGGTAGCGGGAGATGAGCAGTTCTTC. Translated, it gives CASSLVGVAGDEQFF.

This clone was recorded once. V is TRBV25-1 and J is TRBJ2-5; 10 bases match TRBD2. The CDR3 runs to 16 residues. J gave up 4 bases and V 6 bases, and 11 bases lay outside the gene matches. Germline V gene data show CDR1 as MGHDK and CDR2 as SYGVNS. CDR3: CASSPGGSGRAETQYF. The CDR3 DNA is TGTGCCAGCAGCCCCGGGGGAAGCGGGAGGGCAGAGACCCAGTACTTC. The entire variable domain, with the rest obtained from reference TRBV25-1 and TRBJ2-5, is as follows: EADIYQTPRYLVIGTGKKITLECSQTMGHDKMYWYQQDPGMELHLIHYSYGVNSTEKGDLSSESTVSRIRTEHFPLTLESARPSHTSQYLCASSPGGSGRAETQYFGPGTRLLVL.

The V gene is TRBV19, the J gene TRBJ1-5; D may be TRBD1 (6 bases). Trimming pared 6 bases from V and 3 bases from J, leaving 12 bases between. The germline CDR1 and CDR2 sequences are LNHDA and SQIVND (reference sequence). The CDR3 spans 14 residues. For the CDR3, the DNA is TGTGCCAGTAGCAAACAGGGCCCCAATCAGCCCCAGCATTTT. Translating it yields CASSKQGPNQPQHF.

The CDR3 DNA follows: TGTGCCAGCAGCCCACTAGCGGGAGGTGACACCGGGGAGCTGTTTTTT. It codes for CASSPLAGGDTGELFF. The chain uses TRBV7-6 and TRBJ2-2; the match to TRBD2 covers 12 bases. Per the germline V gene, CDR1 is SGHVS and CDR2 is FNYEAQ. The CDR3 length is 16 residues. The J segment lost 3 bases and the V segment lost 5 bases, leaving 4 bases of the junction unmatched.

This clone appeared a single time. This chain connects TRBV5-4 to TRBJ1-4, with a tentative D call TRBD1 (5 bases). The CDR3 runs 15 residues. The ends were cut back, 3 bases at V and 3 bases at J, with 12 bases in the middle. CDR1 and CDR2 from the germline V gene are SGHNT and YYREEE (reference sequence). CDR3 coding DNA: TGTGCCAGCAGCTCCCGGGGGGGGGCTAATGAAAAACTGTTTTTT. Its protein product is CASSSRGGANEKLFF.

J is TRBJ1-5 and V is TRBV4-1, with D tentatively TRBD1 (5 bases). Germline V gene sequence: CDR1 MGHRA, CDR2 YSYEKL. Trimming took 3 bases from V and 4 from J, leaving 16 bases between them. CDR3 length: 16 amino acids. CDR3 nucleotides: TGCGCCAGCAGCCAGAGTGGCCGAGGGGTTAATCAGCCCCAGCATTTT. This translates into CASSQSGRGVNQPQHF.

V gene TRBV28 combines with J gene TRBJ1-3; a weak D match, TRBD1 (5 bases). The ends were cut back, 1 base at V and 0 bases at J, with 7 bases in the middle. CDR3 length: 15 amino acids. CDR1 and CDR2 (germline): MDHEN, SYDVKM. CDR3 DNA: TGTGCCAGCAGTTTATCGGGGGGCTCTGGAAACACCATATATTTT. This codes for CASSLSGGSGNTIYF.

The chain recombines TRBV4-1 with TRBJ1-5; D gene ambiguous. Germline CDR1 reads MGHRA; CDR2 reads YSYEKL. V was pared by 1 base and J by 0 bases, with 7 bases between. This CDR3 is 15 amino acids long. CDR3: CASSQGGYSNQPQHF. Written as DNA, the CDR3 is TGCGCCAGCAGCCAAGGAGGGTATAGCAATCAGCCCCAGCATTTT.

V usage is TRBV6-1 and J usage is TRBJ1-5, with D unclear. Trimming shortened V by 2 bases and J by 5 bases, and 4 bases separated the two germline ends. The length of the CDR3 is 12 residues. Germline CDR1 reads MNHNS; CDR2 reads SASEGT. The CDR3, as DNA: TGTGCCAGCAGTGAACCAGATCAGCCCCAGCATTTT. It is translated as CASSEPDQPQHF.

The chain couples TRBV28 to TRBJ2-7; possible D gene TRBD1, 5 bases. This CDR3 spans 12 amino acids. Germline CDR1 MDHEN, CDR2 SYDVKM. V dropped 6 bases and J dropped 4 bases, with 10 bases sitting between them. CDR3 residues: CASRDQGYEQYF. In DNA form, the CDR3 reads TGTGCCAGCAGGGACCAGGGATACGAGCAGTACTTC.

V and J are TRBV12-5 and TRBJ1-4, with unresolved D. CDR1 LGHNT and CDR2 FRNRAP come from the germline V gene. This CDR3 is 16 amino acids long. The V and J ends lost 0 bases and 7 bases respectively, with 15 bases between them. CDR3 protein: CASGLVGFGYSEKLFF. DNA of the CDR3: TGTGCTAGTGGTTTGGTAGGATTCGGGTATTCTGAAAAACTGTTTTTT.

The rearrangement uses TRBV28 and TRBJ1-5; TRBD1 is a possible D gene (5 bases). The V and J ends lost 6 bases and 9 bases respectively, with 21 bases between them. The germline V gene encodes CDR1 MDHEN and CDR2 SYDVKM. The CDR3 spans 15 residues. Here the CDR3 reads CASSSGTGMVGPQHF. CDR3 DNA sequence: TGTGCCAGCAGCTCCGGTACAGGTATGGTGGGGCCCCAGCATTTT.

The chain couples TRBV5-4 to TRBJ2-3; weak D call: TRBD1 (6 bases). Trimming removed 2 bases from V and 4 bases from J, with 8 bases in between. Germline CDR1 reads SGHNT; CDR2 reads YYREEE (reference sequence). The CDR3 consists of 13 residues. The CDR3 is CASSFTGSDTQYF. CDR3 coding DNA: TGTGCCAGCAGCTTCACAGGGTCAGATACGCAGTATTTT.

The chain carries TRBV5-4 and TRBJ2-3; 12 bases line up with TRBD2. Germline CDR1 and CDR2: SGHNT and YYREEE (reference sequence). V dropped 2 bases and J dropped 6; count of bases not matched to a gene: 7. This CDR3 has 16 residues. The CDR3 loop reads CASSFLAGGPGDTQYF. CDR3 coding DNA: TGTGCCAGCAGCTTTCTAGCGGGAGGGCCTGGTGATACGCAGTATTTT.

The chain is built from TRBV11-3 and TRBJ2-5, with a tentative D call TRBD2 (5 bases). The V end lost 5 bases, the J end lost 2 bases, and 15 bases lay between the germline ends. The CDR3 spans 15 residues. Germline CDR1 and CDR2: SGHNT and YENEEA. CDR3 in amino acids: CASSLGLKLQETQYF. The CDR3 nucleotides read TGTGCCAGCAGCCTAGGACTGAAACTTCAAGAGACCCAGTACTTC.

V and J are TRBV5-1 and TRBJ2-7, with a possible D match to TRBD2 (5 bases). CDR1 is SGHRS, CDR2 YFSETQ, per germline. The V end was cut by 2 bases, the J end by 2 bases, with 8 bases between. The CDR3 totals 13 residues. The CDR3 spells CASSFEGAYEQYF. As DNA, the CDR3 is TGCGCCAGCAGCTTTGAGGGAGCCTACGAGCAGTACTTC.

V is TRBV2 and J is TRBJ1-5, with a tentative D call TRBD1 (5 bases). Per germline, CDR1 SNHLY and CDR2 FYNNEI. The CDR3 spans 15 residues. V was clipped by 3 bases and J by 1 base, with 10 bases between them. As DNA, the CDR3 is TGTGCCAGCAGTGAGCGACAGACAAGCAATCAGCCCCAGCATTTT. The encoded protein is CASSERQTSNQPQHF.

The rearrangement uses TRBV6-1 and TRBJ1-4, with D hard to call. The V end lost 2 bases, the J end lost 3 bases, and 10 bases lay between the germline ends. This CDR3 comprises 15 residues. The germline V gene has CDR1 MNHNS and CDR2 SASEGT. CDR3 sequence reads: CASSENRIANEKLFF. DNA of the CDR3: TGTGCCAGCAGTGAAAACCGCATTGCTAATGAAAAACTGTTTTTT.

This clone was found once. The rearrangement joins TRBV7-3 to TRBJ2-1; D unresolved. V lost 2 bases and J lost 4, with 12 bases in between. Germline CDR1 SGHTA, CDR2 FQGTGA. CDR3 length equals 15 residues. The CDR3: CASSLAAVSYNEQFF. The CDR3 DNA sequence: TGTGCCAGCAGCTTAGCAGCTGTCAGTTACAATGAGCAGTTCTTC.

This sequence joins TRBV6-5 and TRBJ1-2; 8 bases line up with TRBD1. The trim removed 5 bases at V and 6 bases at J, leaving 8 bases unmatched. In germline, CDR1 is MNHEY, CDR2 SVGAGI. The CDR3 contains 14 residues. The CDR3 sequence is CASSKWSDRDGYTF. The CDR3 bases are TGTGCCAGCAGTAAATGGTCGGACAGGGATGGCTACACCTTC.